The T cell receptor beta chain under discussion was sequenced for a study of radiation and T cells in renal cell carcinoma. For the study at large: Nephrectomy followed 15 Gy stereotactic body radiation by 4 weeks.

This clone was detected ten times or more. This table comes from immunoSEQ multiplex PCR, and its TCRdb copy is limited to in-frame clones, with some not included. This table holds 90,000 to 95,000 clones, 82% found once. As for time point: baseline pretreatment blood. The treatment here: 15 Gy SBRT to primary tumor, nephrectomy 4 weeks later. CDR1 SGHTA and CDR2 FQGNSA come from the germline V gene. The CDR3 has 15 amino acids. V dropped 4 bases and J dropped 10 bases, with 20 bases sitting between them. The sequenced sample was blood, obtained from a patient whose treatment included radiotherapy and nephrectomy. The chain joins TRBV7-2 to TRBJ2-1; D may be TRBD2 (6 bases). The sequence came from a man aged 55 to 70 with renal cell carcinoma. Here the CDR3 reads CASSSYAVSGGEQFF. For the CDR3, the DNA is TGTGCCAGCAGCTCATACGCCGTCTCCGGAGGGGAGCAGTTCTTC. The variable domain in full, with the rest retrieved from reference TRBV7-2 and TRBJ2-1, is GAGVSQSPSNKVTEKGKDVELRCDPISGHTALYWYRQSLGQGLEFLIYFQGNSAPDKSGLPSDRFSAERTGGSVSTLTIQRTQQEDSAVYLCASSSYAVSGGEQFFGPGTRLTVL.